This entry concerns a single T cell receptor beta chain. The source of the sample is a study of early T cells in non-severe SARS-CoV-2 infection. CDR3 length: 15 residues. Germline V lookup: CDR1 SGHTA, CDR2 FQGNSA. Deletions cut 0 bases from V and 1 base from J, with 9 bases between. TCRdb re-analysed the 5' RACE reads in MiXCR, keeping a single row per CDR3 protein. The table shows around 100,000 distinct CDR3 sequences, with approximately 17% occurring only once. Sequencing input: whole blood. This sequence originates from an adult who was a healthcare worker with PCR-confirmed SARS-CoV-2 infection or an uninfected control (not recorded which). J is TRBJ2-5 and V is TRBV7-2; no definite D call. This CDR3 reads CASSLAARRQETQYF. The CDR3 bases are TGTGCCAGCAGCTTAGCGGCGCGGCGCCAAGAGACCCAGTACTTC.